This TCR beta chain was sequenced for a study of cytomegalovirus exposure and HLA in healthy donors. General study results and limits: From TCR beta sequences, most subjects' HLA-A and HLA-B alleles were reportedly predicted accurately. TCR beta chains numbering more than 150 were designated cytomegalovirus-associated. Cytomegalovirus status was reportedly diagnosed by the classifier with high specificity and sensitivity. In vitro testing confirmed a few CMV-associated chains as specific for CMV antigens.

PCR involved 60 Vbeta and 13 Jbeta primers. This table comes from immunoSEQ multiplex PCR, and its TCRdb copy is limited to in-frame clones, with some not included. The profile shows roughly 190,000 clones, roughly 80% of them singletons. J was trimmed by 10 bases and V by 3 bases; bases with no gene match: 1. The CDR3 has 14 residues. CDR1 MGHRA and CDR2 YSYEKL come from the germline V gene. As for this clone: Its cognate antigen is unknown.

This TCR was sampled from a woman aged 30 to 39 in good health and CMV-seropositive. The V gene is TRBV4-1, the J gene TRBJ2-1, with 15 bases identical to TRBD2. The sequenced sample was PBMCs. The CDR3 region has the DNA TGCGCCAGCAGCCAGGGACTAGCGGGAGGAGAGCAGTTCTTC. It encodes CASSQGLAGGEQFF.